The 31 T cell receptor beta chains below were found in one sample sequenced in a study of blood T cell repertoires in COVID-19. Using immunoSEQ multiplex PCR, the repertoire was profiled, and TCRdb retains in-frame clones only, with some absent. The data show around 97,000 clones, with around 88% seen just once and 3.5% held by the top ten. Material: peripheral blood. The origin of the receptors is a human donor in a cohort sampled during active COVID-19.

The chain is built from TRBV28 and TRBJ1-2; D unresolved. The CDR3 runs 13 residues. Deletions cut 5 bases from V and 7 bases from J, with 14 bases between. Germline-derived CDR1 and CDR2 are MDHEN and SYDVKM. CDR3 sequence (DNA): TGTGCCAGCAGTCCCGGGAGGGAACGTGGCTACACCTTC. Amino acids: CASSPGRERGYTF.

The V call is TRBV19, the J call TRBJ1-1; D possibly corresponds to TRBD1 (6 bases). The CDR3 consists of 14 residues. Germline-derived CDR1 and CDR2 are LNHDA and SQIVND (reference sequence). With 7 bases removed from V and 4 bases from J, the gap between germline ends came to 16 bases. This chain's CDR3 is CASTFGGSGTEAFF. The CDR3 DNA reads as TGTGCCAGTACCTTTGGGGGCTCGGGCACTGAAGCTTTCTTT.

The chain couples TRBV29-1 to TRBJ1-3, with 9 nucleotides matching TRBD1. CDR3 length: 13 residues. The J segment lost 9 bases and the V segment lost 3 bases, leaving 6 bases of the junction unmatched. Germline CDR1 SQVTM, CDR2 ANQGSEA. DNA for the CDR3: TGCAGCGTTGAGGGACAGGGTAGTACCACCATATATTTT. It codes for CSVEGQGSTTIYF.

CDR3 residues: CASSQGTGGIKQYF. CDR3 coding DNA: TGTGCCAGCAGCCAGGGGACAGGGGGTATCAAGCAGTACTTC. V gene TRBV7-9 combines with J gene TRBJ2-7; 11 bases map to TRBD1. V dropped 5 bases and J dropped 8; count of bases not matched to a gene: 8. The CDR3 sequence is 14 residues long. Germline V gene lookup returns CDR1 SEHNR and CDR2 FQNEAQ (reference sequence).

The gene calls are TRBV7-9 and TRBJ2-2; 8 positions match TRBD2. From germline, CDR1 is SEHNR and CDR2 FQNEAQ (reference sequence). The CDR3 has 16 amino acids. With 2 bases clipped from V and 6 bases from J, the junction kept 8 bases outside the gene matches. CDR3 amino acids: CASSLTAGVFPGELFF. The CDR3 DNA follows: TGTGCCAGCAGCTTAACAGCGGGAGTTTTCCCCGGGGAGCTGTTTTTT.

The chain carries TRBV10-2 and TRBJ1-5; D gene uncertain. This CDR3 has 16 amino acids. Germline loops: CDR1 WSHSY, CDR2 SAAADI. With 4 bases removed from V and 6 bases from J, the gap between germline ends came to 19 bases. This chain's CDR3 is CASSVGASRARQPQHF. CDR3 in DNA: TGCGCCAGCAGTGTTGGTGCATCCAGAGCGCGTCAGCCCCAGCATTTT.

CDR3 nucleotide sequence: TGTGCCACCAGTGAGGCAAACGCGAACACCGGGGAGCTGTTTTTT. Its protein is CATSEANANTGELFF. J is TRBJ2-2 and V is TRBV24-1; D not certain. CDR3 length equals 15 residues. Looked up from germline, CDR1 is KGHDR and CDR2 is SFDVKD. V lost 4 bases and J lost 0, with 8 bases in between.

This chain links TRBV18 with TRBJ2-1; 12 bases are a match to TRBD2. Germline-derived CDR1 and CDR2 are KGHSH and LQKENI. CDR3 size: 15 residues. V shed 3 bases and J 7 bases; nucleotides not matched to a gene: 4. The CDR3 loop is CASSPTSGSVNEQFF. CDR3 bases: TGTGCCAGCTCACCGACTAGCGGGAGTGTTAATGAGCAGTTCTTC. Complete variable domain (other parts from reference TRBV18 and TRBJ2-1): NAGVMQNPRHLVRRRGQEARLRCSPMKGHSHVYWYRQLPEEGLKFMVYLQKENIIDESGMPKERFSAEFPKEGPSILRIQQVVRGDSAAYFCASSPTSGSVNEQFFGPGTRLTVL.

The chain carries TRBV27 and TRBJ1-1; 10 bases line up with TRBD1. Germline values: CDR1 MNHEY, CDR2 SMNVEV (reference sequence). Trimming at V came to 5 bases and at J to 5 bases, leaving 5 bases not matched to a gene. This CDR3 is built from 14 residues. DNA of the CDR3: TGTGCCAGCAGTACGACAGGGGGCTATACTGAAGCTTTCTTT. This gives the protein CASSTTGGYTEAFF.

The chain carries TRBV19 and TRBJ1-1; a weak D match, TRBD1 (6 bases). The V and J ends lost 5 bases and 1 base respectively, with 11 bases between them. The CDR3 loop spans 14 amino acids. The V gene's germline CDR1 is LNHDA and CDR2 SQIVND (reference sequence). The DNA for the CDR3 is TGTGCCAGTAGTCCCAGGGGAACGAACACTGAAGCTTTCTTT. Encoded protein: CASSPRGTNTEAFF.

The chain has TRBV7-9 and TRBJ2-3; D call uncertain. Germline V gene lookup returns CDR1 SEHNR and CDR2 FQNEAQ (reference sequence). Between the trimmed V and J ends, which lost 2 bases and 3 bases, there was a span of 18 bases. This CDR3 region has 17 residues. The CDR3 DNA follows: TGTGCCAGCAGCTTATTGGGCTTGGTCTACATGACAGATACGCAGTATTTT. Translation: CASSLLGLVYMTDTQYF.

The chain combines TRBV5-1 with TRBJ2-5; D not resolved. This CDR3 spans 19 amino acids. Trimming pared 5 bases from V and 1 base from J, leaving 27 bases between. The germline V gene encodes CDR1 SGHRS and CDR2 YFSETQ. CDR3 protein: CASRVIRLDRTAPQETQYF. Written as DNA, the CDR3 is TGCGCCAGCAGGGTTATACGGTTAGATAGAACCGCACCCCAAGAGACCCAGTACTTC.

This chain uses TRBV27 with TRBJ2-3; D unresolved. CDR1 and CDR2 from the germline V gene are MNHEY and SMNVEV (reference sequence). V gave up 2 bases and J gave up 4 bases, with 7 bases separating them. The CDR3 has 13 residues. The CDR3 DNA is TGTGCCAGCAGTTTAACTCTCGCAGATACGCAGTATTTT. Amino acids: CASSLTLADTQYF.

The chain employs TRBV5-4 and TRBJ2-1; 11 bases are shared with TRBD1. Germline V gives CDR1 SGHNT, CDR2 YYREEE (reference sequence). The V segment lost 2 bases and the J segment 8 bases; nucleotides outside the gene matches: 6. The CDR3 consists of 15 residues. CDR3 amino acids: CASSFGDRGEDEQFF. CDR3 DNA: TGTGCCAGCAGCTTTGGGGACAGGGGGGAGGATGAGCAGTTCTTC.

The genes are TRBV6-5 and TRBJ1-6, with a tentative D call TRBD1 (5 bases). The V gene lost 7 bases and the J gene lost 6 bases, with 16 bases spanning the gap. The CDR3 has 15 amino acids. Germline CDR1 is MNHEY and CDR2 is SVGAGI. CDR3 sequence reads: CASTPRGGGNSPLHF. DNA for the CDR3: TGTGCCAGCACCCCACGGGGGGGTGGTAATTCACCCCTCCACTTT.

The CDR3 is CASSGQGGTEAFF. Here the CDR3 DNA reads TGTGCCAGCAGTGGACAGGGCGGCACTGAAGCTTTCTTT. This sequence joins TRBV28 and TRBJ1-1, with 8 positions matching TRBD1. The V gene end was trimmed by 5 bases and the J gene end by 4 bases; junction bases not matched to a gene: 3. CDR1 MDHEN and CDR2 SYDVKM come from the germline V gene. The CDR3 contains 13 residues.

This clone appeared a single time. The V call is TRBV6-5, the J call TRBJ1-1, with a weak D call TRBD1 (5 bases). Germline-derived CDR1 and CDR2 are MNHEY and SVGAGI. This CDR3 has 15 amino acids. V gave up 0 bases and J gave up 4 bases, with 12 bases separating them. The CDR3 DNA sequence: TGTGCCAGCAGTTACTCGGGGGGTTGGGTCACTGAAGCTTTCTTT. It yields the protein CASSYSGGWVTEAFF.

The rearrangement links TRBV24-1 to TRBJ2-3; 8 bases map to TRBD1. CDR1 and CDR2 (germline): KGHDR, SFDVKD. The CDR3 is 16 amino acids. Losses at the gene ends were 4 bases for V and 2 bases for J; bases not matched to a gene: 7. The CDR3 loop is CATSDRTGWATDTQYF. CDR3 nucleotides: TGTGCCACCAGTGACCGGACAGGGTGGGCCACAGATACGCAGTATTTT.

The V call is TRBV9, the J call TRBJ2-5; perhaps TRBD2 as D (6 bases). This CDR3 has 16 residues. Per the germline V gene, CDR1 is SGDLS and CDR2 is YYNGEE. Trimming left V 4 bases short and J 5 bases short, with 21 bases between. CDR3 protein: CASSPTGGGGGETQYF. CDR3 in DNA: TGTGCCAGCAGCCCCACCGGTGGGGGAGGAGGGGAGACCCAGTACTTC.

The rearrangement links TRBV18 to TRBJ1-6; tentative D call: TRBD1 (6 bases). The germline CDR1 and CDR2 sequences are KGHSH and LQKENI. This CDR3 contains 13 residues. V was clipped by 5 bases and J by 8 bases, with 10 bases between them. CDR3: CASSSNRDSPLHF. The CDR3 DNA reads TGTGCCAGCTCATCAAACAGGGATTCACCCCTCCACTTT. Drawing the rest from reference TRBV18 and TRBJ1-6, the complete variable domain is NAGVMQNPRHLVRRRGQEARLRCSPMKGHSHVYWYRQLPEEGLKFMVYLQKENIIDESGMPKERFSAEFPKEGPSILRIQQVVRGDSAAYFCASSSNRDSPLHFGNGTRLTVT.

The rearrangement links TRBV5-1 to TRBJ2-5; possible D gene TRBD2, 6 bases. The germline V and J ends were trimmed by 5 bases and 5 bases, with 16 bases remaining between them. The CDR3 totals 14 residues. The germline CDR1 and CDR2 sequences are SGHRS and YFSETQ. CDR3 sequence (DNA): TGCGCCAGCAGGCTTCAGGGAGGCGGCGAGACCCAGTACTTC. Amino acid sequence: CASRLQGGGETQYF.

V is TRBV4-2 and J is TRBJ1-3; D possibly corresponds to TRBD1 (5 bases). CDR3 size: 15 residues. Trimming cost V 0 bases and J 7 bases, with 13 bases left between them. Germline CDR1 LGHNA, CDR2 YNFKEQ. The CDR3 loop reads CASSQDTQTANTIYF. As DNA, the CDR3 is TGTGCCAGCAGCCAAGATACTCAGACAGCCAACACCATATATTTT.

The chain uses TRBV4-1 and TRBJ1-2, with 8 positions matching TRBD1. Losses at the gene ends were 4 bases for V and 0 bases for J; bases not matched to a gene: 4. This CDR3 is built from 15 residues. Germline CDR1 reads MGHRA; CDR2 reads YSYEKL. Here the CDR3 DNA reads TGCGCCAGCAGCCCCCGGACAGGGTCTAACTATGGCTACACCTTC. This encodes CASSPRTGSNYGYTF.

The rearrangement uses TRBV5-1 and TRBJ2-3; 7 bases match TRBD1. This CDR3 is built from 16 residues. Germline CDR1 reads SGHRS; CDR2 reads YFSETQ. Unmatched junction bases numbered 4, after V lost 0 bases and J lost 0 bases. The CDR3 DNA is TGCGCCAGCAGCTTGGGGACAGGCCTAAGCACAGATACGCAGTATTTT. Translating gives CASSLGTGLSTDTQYF. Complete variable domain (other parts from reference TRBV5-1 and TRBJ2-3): KAGVTQTPRYLIKTRGQQVTLSCSPISGHRSVSWYQQTPGQGLQFLFEYFSETQRNKGNFPGRFSGRQFSNSRSEMNVSTLELGDSALYLCASSLGTGLSTDTQYFGPGTRLTVL.

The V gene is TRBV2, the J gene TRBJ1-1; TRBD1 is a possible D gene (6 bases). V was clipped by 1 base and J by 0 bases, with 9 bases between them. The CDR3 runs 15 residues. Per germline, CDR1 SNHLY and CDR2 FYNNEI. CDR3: CASSEVGHLNTEAFF. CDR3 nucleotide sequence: TGTGCCAGCAGTGAAGTGGGACACCTGAACACTGAAGCTTTCTTT.

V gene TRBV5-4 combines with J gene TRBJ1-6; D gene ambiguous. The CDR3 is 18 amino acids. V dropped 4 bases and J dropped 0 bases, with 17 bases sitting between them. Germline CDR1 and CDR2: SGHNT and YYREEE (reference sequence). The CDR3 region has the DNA TGTGCCAGCAGCCAATCAGGCTCGGGGAGCTCCTATAATTCACCCCTCCACTTT. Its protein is CASSQSGSGSSYNSPLHF.

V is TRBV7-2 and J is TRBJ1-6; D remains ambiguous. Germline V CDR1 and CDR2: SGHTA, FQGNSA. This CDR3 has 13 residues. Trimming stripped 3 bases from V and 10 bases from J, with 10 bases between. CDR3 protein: CASSFTDSSPLHF. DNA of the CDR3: TGTGCCAGCAGCTTTACGGATAGCTCACCCCTCCACTTT. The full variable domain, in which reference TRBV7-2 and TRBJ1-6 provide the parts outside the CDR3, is GAGVSQSPSNKVTEKGKDVELRCDPISGHTALYWYRQSLGQGLEFLIYFQGNSAPDKSGLPSDRFSAERTGGSVSTLTIQRTQQEDSAVYLCASSFTDSSPLHFGNGTRLTVT.

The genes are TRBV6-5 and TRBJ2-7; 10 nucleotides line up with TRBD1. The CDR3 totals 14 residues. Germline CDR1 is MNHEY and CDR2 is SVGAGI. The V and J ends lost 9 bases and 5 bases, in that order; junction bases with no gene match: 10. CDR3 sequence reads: CASKDRDRGHEQYF. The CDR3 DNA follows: TGTGCCAGTAAAGACCGGGACAGGGGTCACGAGCAGTACTTC.

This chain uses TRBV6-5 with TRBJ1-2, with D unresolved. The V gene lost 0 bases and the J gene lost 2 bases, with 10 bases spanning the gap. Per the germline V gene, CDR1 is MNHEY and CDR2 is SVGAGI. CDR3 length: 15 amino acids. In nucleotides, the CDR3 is TGTGCCAGCAGTTACTCCGGGGTGTCCAACTATGGCTACACCTTC. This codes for CASSYSGVSNYGYTF.

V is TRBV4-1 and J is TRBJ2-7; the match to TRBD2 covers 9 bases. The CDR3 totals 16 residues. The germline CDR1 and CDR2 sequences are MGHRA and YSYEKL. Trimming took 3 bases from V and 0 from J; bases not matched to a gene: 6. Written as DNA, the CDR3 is TGCGCCAGCAGCCATCTTTGGACTAGCGTCTCCTACGAGCAGTACTTC. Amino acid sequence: CASSHLWTSVSYEQYF.

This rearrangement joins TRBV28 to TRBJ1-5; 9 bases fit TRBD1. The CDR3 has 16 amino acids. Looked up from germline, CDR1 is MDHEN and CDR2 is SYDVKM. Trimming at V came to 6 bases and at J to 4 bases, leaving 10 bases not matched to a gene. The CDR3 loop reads CASRREVGTGNQPQHF. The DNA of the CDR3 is TGTGCCAGCAGGCGAGAAGTTGGGACAGGGAATCAGCCCCAGCATTTT.